The 17 T cell receptor beta chains given below trace back to one sample, sequenced in a study of blood T cell repertoires in COVID-19. Profiling relied on immunoSEQ multiplex PCR, and the TCRdb table lists in-frame clones only, not all of them. The sample includes over 200,000 clones, approximately 91% of them seen just once. The specimen was peripheral blood. These receptors originate from a man aged 55-75 years who had recovered from COVID-19.

This chain links TRBV6-2 or TRBV6-3 with TRBJ1-5; D may be TRBD1 (6 bases). This CDR3 has 15 amino acids. The V gene lost 2 bases and the J gene lost 3 bases, with 11 bases spanning the gap. CDR1 is MNHEY, CDR2 SVGEGT, per germline. In DNA, the CDR3 is TGTGCCAGCAGTTACGGAACAGGGTTCAATCAGCCCCAGCATTTT. Amino acid sequence: CASSYGTGFNQPQHF.

V is TRBV5-4 and J is TRBJ2-5, with 8 bases identical to TRBD2. The germline CDR1 and CDR2 sequences are SGHNT and YYREEE (reference sequence). This CDR3 region has 15 residues. Unmatched junction bases numbered 9, after V lost 4 bases and J lost 4 bases. The CDR3 sequence is CASSPNSGAGETQYF. CDR3 nucleotide sequence: TGTGCCAGCAGCCCGAATAGCGGGGCGGGAGAGACCCAGTACTTC.

The sample holds one count of this clone. The J gene is TRBJ2-3, the V gene TRBV6-4; 16 positions agree with TRBD2. The CDR3 contains 16 residues. The trim removed 6 bases at V and 6 bases at J, leaving 6 bases unmatched. Per germline, CDR1 MRHNA and CDR2 SNTAGT. Here the CDR3 reads CASRGTSGGASDTQYF. The CDR3 region has the DNA TGTGCCAGCAGAGGGACTAGCGGGGGGGCCTCGGATACGCAGTATTTT.

The J gene is TRBJ1-1, the V gene TRBV2, with 7 nucleotides matching TRBD1. The V gene end was trimmed by 6 bases and the J gene end by 0 bases; junction bases not matched to a gene: 10. The CDR3 spans 16 residues. Germline V gene data show CDR1 as SNHLY and CDR2 as FYNNEI. This CDR3 reads CASSRDSLRVNTEAFF. The CDR3 nucleotides read TGTGCCAGCAGCCGGGACAGCCTAAGGGTGAACACTGAAGCTTTCTTT.

V usage is TRBV9 and J usage is TRBJ2-2; 11 bases agree with TRBD2. The CDR3 consists of 20 residues. The V gene's germline CDR1 is SGDLS and CDR2 YYNGEE. Trimming at V came to 1 base and at J to 1 base, leaving 12 bases not matched to a gene. The CDR3 nucleotides are TGTGCCAGCAGCGTACTCTACTCCTCGGGGACTAGCGGGAACACCGGGGAGCTGTTTTTT. This translates into CASSVLYSSGTSGNTGELFF. The complete variable domain, with remaining parts taken from reference TRBV9 and TRBJ2-2, reads DSGVTQTPKHLITATGQRVTLRCSPRSGDLSVYWYQQSLDQGLQFLIQYYNGEERAKGNILERFSAQQFPDLHSELNLSSLELGDSALYFCASSVLYSSGTSGNTGELFFGEGSRLTVL.

The rearrangement uses TRBV18 and TRBJ2-7, with D tentatively TRBD2 (6 bases). This CDR3 has 14 residues. V lost 0 bases, J lost 4 bases, and 10 bases lay in between. The germline gives CDR1 KGHSH, CDR2 LQKENI. The CDR3 loop reads CASSPPTSTYEQYF. The CDR3 DNA is TGTGCCAGCTCACCACCCACTAGCACGTACGAGCAGTACTTC.

The rearrangement joins TRBV19 to TRBJ1-4; a possible D gene is TRBD1 (6 bases). Looked up from germline, CDR1 is LNHDA and CDR2 is SQIVND (reference sequence). V lost 5 bases and J lost 3, with 13 bases in between. The CDR3 covers 15 residues. CDR3 amino acids: CASSHLGAANEKLFF. CDR3 nucleotides: TGTGCCAGTAGTCACTTGGGGGCGGCTAATGAAAAACTGTTTTTT.

The gene calls are TRBV9 and TRBJ2-1; D is undetermined. The V end was cut by 3 bases, the J end by 8 bases, with 9 bases between. The CDR3 loop spans 12 amino acids. Germline CDR1 is SGDLS and CDR2 is YYNGEE. CDR3 coding DNA: TGTGCCAGCAGCGGTAACTTCCATGAGCAGTTCTTC. Translated, it gives CASSGNFHEQFF. Full variable domain (outside the CDR3, taken from reference TRBV9 and TRBJ2-1): DSGVTQTPKHLITATGQRVTLRCSPRSGDLSVYWYQQSLDQGLQFLIQYYNGEERAKGNILERFSAQQFPDLHSELNLSSLELGDSALYFCASSGNFHEQFFGPGTRLTVL.

With regard to this clone: At one of its ends the junction is not consistent with the germline gene, which may arise from a read error. The same CDR3 is also encoded by other DNA sequences in this sample. The chain combines TRBV5-1 with TRBJ1-1; TRBD1 might be the D (5 bases). The CDR3 extends over 14 amino acids. The V gene's germline CDR1 is SGHRS and CDR2 YFSETQ. CDR3 in amino acids: CASSLGLKNTEAFF. CDR3 DNA sequence: TGCGCCAGCAGTTTGGGACTGAAGAACACTGAAGCTTTCTTT. Complete variable domain (other parts from reference TRBV5-1 and TRBJ1-1): KAGVTQTPRYLIKTRGQQVTLSCSPISGHRSVSWYQQTPGQGLQFLFEYFSETQRNKGNFPGRFSGRQFSNSRSEMNVSTLELGDSALYLCASSLGLKNTEAFFGQGTRLTVV.

V gene TRBV6-6 combines with J gene TRBJ2-3; TRBD2 aligns across 9 bases. The V segment lost 4 bases and the J segment 9 bases; nucleotides outside the gene matches: 14. This CDR3 has 16 amino acids. Germline values: CDR1 MNHNY, CDR2 SVGAGI (reference sequence). The CDR3 DNA reads as TGTGCCAGCAGTTCCCCGTTGCGGGAGGGCCGTGAGACGCAGTATTTT. Its translation is CASSSPLREGRETQYF.

The chain joins TRBV7-9 to TRBJ2-7, with unresolved D. V shed 5 bases and J shed 6 bases, with 8 bases lying between them. The V gene's germline CDR1 is SEHNR and CDR2 FQNEAQ (reference sequence). There are 11 residues in the CDR3. The CDR3 is CASSRESEQYF. The CDR3 bases are TGTGCCAGCAGCCGAGAAAGCGAGCAGTACTTC.

Written as DNA, the CDR3 is TGTGCCAGCAGCGTGGGGGGACTAGCGGACAATGAGCAGTTCTTC. It translates to CASSVGGLADNEQFF. This chain connects TRBV9 to TRBJ2-1; 11 bases are a match to TRBD2. V lost 2 bases, J lost 5 bases, and 3 bases stayed unmatched. Germline lookup yields CDR1 SGDLS and CDR2 YYNGEE. The CDR3 contains 15 residues.

This chain joins TRBV28 and TRBJ2-2; 7 bases line up with TRBD1. The junction had 7 bases not matched to a gene; V was cut back by 8 bases and J by 7 bases. The CDR3 has 13 residues. Germline lookup yields CDR1 MDHEN and CDR2 SYDVKM. Here the CDR3 reads CASGGQKGGELFF. CDR3 nucleotide sequence: TGTGCCAGCGGGGGACAGAAGGGCGGGGAGCTGTTTTTT.

This chain connects TRBV11-3 to TRBJ1-5; perhaps TRBD1 as D (5 bases). The V gene's germline CDR1 is SGHNT and CDR2 YENEEA. This CDR3 spans 15 amino acids. The V end was cut by 6 bases, the J end by 6 bases, with 18 bases between. The CDR3 bases are TGTGCCAGCAGGCCCGGCCTAGGGACTCTTCAGCCCCAGCATTTT. Its protein product is CASRPGLGTLQPQHF.

V usage is TRBV7-2 and J usage is TRBJ2-3; D may be TRBD1 (5 bases). Germline assignment: CDR1 SGHTA and CDR2 FQGNSA. CDR3 length: 17 residues. V dropped 2 bases and J dropped 4 bases, with 19 bases sitting between them. CDR3 coding DNA: TGTGCCAGCAGCTTAAGACAGTTCTCAGTGATAGCAGATACGCAGTATTTT. It translates to CASSLRQFSVIADTQYF.

V usage is TRBV12-1 and J usage is TRBJ2-7; the D call in the table, TRBD1, was not verified against the DNA. TRBV12-1 is listed as a pseudogene. The CDR3 sequence is 15 residues long. CDR3 protein: CASSFLTGEIYEQYF. CDR3 in DNA: TGTGCCAGCAGCTTTTTGACAGGGGAAATCTACGAGCAGTACTTC.

This clone has just one count. V is TRBV28 and J is TRBJ2-7; D is unclear. This CDR3 is 14 amino acids long. Trimming removed 4 bases from V and 3 bases from J, with 13 bases in between. Germline loops: CDR1 MDHEN, CDR2 SYDVKM. Here the CDR3 reads CASSSPPVNYEQYF. In DNA form, the CDR3 reads TGTGCCAGCAGTTCTCCCCCGGTCAACTACGAGCAGTACTTC. Variable domain in full (rest from reference TRBV28 and TRBJ2-7): DVKVTQSSRYLVKRTGEKVFLECVQDMDHENMFWYRQDPGLGLRLIYFSYDVKMKEKGDIPEGYSVSREKKERFSLILESASTNQTSMYLCASSSPPVNYEQYFGPGTRLTVT.